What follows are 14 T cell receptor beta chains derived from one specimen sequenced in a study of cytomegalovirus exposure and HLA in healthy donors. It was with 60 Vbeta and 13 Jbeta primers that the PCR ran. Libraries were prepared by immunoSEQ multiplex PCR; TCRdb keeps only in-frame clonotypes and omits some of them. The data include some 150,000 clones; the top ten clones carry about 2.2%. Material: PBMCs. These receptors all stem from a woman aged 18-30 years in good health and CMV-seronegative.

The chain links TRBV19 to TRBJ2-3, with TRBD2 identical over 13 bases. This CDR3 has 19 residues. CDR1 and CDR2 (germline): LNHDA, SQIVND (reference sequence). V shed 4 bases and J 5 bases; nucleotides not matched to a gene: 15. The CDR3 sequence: CASSTTSGRADVGGDTQYF. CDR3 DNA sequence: TGTGCCAGTAGTACAACTAGCGGGAGGGCCGACGTGGGTGGAGATACGCAGTATTTT.

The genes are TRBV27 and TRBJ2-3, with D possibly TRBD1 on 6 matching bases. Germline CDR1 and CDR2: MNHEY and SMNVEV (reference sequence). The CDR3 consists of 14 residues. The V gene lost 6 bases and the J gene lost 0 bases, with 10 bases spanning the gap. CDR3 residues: CASRSGVSTDTQYF. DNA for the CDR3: TGTGCCAGCAGGTCAGGGGTCAGCACAGATACGCAGTATTTT.

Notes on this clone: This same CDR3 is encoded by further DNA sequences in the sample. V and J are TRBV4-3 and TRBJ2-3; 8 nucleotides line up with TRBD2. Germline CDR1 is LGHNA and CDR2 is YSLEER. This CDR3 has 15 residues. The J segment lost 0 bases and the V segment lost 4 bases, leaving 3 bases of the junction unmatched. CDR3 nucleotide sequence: TGCGCCAGCAGCCTAAGCGGGGGTAGCACAGATACGCAGTATTTT. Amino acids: CASSLSGGSTDTQYF.

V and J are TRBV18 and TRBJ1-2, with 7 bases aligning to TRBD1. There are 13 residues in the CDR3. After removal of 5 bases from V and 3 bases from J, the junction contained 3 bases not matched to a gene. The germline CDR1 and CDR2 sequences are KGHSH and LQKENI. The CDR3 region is CASSRQGHYGYTF. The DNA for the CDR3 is TGTGCCAGCTCAAGACAGGGCCACTATGGCTACACCTTC.

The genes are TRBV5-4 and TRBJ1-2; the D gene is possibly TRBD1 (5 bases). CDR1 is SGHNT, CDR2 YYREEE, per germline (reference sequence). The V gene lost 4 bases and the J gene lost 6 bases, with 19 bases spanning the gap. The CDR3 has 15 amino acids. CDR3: CASSQMVGGRDGYTF. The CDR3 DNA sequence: TGTGCCAGCAGCCAGATGGTGGGGGGAAGGGATGGCTACACCTTC.

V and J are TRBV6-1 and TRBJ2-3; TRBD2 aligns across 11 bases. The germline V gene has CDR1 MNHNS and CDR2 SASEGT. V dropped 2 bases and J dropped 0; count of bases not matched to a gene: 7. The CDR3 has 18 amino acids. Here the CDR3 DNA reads TGTGCCAGCAGTGAACTAAGACTAGCGGGAATGAGCACAGATACGCAGTATTTT. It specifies CASSELRLAGMSTDTQYF.

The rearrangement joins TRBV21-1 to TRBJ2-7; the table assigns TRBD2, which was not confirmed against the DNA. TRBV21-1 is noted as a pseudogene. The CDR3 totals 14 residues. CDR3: CASIMGGEDYEQYF. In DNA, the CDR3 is TGTGCCAGCATTATGGGGGGGGAAGACTACGAGCAGTACTTC.

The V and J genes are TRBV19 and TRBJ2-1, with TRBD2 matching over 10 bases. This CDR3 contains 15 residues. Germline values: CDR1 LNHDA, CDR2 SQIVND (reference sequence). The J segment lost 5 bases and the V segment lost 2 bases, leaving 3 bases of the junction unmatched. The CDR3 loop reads CASSISSGSHNEQFF. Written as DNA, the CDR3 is TGTGCCAGTAGTATATCTAGCGGGAGTCACAATGAGCAGTTCTTC.

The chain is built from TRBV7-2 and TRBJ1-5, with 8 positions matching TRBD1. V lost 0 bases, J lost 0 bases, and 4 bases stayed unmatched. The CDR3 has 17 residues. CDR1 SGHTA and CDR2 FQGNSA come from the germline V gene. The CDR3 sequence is CASSLARTGYSNQPQHF. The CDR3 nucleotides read TGTGCCAGCAGCTTAGCGAGGACAGGGTATAGCAATCAGCCCCAGCATTTT. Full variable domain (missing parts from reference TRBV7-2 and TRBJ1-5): GAGVSQSPSNKVTEKGKDVELRCDPISGHTALYWYRQSLGQGLEFLIYFQGNSAPDKSGLPSDRFSAERTGGSVSTLTIQRTQQEDSAVYLCASSLARTGYSNQPQHFGDGTRLSIL.

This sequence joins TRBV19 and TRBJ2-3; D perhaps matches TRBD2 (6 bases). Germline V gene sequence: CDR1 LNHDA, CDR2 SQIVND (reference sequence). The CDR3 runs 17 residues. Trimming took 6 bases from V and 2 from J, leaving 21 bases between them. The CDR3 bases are TGTGCCAGTAGGGCGGGATGGGATTCCCAGAACACAGATACGCAGTATTTT. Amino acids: CASRAGWDSQNTDTQYF.

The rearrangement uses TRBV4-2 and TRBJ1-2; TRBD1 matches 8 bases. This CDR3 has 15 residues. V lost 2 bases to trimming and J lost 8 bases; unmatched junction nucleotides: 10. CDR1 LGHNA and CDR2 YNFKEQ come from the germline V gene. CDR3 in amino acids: CASSQLGQGAWGYTF. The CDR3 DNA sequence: TGTGCCAGCAGCCAATTGGGGCAGGGGGCATGGGGCTACACCTTC.

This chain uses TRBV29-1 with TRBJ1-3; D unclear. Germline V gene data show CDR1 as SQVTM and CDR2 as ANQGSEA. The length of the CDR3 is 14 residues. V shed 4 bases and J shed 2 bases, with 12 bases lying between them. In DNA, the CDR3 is TGCAGCGTTGCTGCGAGAGGAACTGGAAACACCATATATTTT. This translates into CSVAARGTGNTIYF. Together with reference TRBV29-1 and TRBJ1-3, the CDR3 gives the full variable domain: SAVISQKPSRDICQRGTSLTIQCQVDSQVTMMFWYRQQPGQSLTLIATANQGSEATYESGFVIDKFPISRPNLTFSTLTVSNMSPEDSSIYLCSVAARGTGNTIYFGEGSWLTVV.

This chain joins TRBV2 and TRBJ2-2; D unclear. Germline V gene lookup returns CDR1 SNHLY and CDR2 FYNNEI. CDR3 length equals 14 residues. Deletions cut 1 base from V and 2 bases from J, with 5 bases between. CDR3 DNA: TGTGCCAGCAGTGAAGTAGCCAACACCGGGGAGCTGTTTTTT. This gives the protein CASSEVANTGELFF.

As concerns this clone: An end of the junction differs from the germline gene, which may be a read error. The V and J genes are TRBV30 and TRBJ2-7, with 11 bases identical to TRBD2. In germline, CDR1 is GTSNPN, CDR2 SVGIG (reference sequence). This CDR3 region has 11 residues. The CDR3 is CAWSTSGSPDF. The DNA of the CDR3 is TGTGCCTGGAGTACTAGCGGGAGCCCGGACTTC.